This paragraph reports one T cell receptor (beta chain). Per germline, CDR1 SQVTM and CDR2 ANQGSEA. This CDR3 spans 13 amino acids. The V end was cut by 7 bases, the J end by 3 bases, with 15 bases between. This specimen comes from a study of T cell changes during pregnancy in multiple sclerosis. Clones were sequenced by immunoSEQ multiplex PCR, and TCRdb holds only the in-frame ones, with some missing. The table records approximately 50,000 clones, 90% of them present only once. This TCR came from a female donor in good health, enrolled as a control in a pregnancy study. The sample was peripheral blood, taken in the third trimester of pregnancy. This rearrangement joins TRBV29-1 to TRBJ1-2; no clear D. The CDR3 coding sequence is TGCAGCGGCGAGACATTAAGATACTATGGCTACACCTTC. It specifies CSGETLRYYGYTF. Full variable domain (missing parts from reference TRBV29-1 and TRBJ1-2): SAVISQKPSRDICQRGTSLTIQCQVDSQVTMMFWYRQQPGQSLTLIATANQGSEATYESGFVIDKFPISRPNLTFSTLTVSNMSPEDSSIYLCSGETLRYYGYTFGSGTRLTVV.